The following is a T cell receptor beta chain sequence with its context. Its antigen is undetermined. Treatment defined: oral pan-JAK inhibitor, 5-10 mg twice daily. Researchers took lesional scalp punch biopsies and peripheral blood from people who were alopecia areata patients. Germline CDR1 GTSNPN, CDR2 SVGIG (reference sequence). This CDR3 is built from 13 residues. The V end was cut by 5 bases, the J end by 1 base, with 10 bases between. These data are taken from a study of CD8+ T cells in alopecia areata. Study findings and constraints: As there was one nonresponder, how baseline CD8+ expansion relates to response remains uncertain. Tofacitinib significantly decreased scalp clonality and expanded CD8+ clones among top 100.

Following extraction, RNA underwent reverse transcription to cDNA, which served as the sequencing template. Using immunoSEQ multiplex PCR, the repertoire was profiled, and TCRdb retains in-frame clones only, with some absent. The table shows around 270,000 clones, with roughly 60% occurring only once. Material: CD4+ T cells sorted from blood, obtained at week 24, from a patient treated with tofacitinib. The genes are TRBV30 and TRBJ2-3; a possible D gene is TRBD2 (5 bases). This TCR derives from a human donor with alopecia areata. The CDR3 loop is CAWAVGGTDTQYF. CDR3 nucleotide sequence: TGTGCCTGGGCCGTCGGGGGCACAGATACGCAGTATTTT.